One sample yielded the 17 T cell receptor beta chains listed below, sequenced in a study of blood T cell repertoires in COVID-19. The protocol was immunoSEQ multiplex PCR, while the TCRdb copy is restricted to in-frame clones and leaves out a portion. The data hold roughly 150,000 clones, with around 74% observed a single time. Sequencing was carried out using peripheral blood. The receptors shown here come from a woman aged 55 to 70 with COVID-19, enrolled during active disease.

This chain uses TRBV27 with TRBJ2-5; TRBD2 matches at 7 bases. This CDR3 is built from 14 residues. Germline V CDR1 and CDR2: MNHEY, SMNVEV (reference sequence). V was pared by 5 bases and J by 2 bases, with 5 bases of the junction left unmatched. The CDR3 bases are TGTGCCAGCAGTCTGGGACTACATCAAGAGACCCAGTACTTC. Translating it yields CASSLGLHQETQYF.

The V and J genes are TRBV7-9 and TRBJ2-7, with 10 bases matching TRBD2. This CDR3 region has 13 residues. The germline gives CDR1 SEHNR, CDR2 FQNEAQ (reference sequence). J gave up 11 bases and V 3 bases, and 7 bases lay outside the gene matches. This CDR3 is CASSFGPSGSKYF. The CDR3 DNA reads TGTGCCAGCAGCTTTGGCCCTAGCGGGAGTAAGTACTTC.

J is TRBJ2-7 and V is TRBV3-1 (or the pseudogene TRBV3-2); no definite D call. Germline values: CDR1 LGHDT, CDR2 YNNKEL (reference sequence). Trimming removed 3 bases at V and 3 bases at J, with 3 bases between. This CDR3 is built from 11 residues. CDR3 sequence: CASSHIYEQYF. The CDR3 bases are TGTGCCAGCAGCCATATCTACGAGCAGTACTTC.

The chain links TRBV5-1 to TRBJ1-5, with D tentatively TRBD1 (6 bases). The CDR3 totals 16 residues. Germline V gene lookup returns CDR1 SGHRS and CDR2 YFSETQ. V was shortened by 0 bases and J by 4 bases, with 14 bases between the two germline ends. The CDR3 protein is CASSLDQGRGNQPQHF. For the CDR3, the DNA is TGCGCCAGCAGCTTGGATCAGGGGAGAGGGAATCAGCCCCAGCATTTT.

This clone turned up a few times. The genes are TRBV6-4 and TRBJ1-2; tentatively, D is TRBD1 (5 bases). Looked up from germline, CDR1 is MRHNA and CDR2 is SNTAGT. V gave up 5 bases and J gave up 3 bases, with 16 bases separating them. This CDR3 comprises 15 residues. In DNA form, the CDR3 reads TGTGCCAGCAGTCTAAGAGCAGAAGGGGACTATGGCTACACCTTC. It specifies CASSLRAEGDYGYTF.

The V call is TRBV5-1, the J call TRBJ2-3, with a weak D call TRBD1 (5 bases). The V gene lost 0 bases and the J gene lost 0 bases, with 14 bases spanning the gap. The CDR3 runs to 17 residues. Germline V gene lookup returns CDR1 SGHRS and CDR2 YFSETQ. Written as DNA, the CDR3 is TGCGCCAGCAGCTTGGCCAGGGCAGGATTTAGCACAGATACGCAGTATTTT. It codes for CASSLARAGFSTDTQYF.

The V call is TRBV6-2 or TRBV6-3, the J call TRBJ2-1; no firm D call. CDR1 is MNHEY and CDR2 is SVGEGT in the germline V gene. The ends were cut back, 0 bases at V and 0 bases at J, with 15 bases in the middle. The CDR3 spans 18 residues. The DNA of the CDR3 is TGTGCCAGCAGTTACTCGCTGAAAGCGCCCAGCTCCTACAATGAGCAGTTCTTC. It translates to CASSYSLKAPSSYNEQFF.

The rearrangement joins TRBV9 to TRBJ2-1; tentative D call: TRBD1 (6 bases). Germline V gene lookup returns CDR1 SGDLS and CDR2 YYNGEE. The CDR3 extends over 13 amino acids. V dropped 4 bases and J dropped 13 bases, with 18 bases sitting between them. CDR3 nucleotide sequence: TGTGCCAGCAGCTCGGGACAAGCCCGGGCCCAGTTCTTC. Translation: CASSSGQARAQFF.

This clone was counted between two and nine times. This chain links TRBV18 with TRBJ2-1; tentative D call: TRBD2 (5 bases). CDR3 size: 13 residues. Trimming stripped 3 bases from V and 15 bases from J, with 18 bases between. From germline, CDR1 is KGHSH and CDR2 LQKENI. For the CDR3, the DNA is TGTGCCAGCTCACCTGGAGGTGGCTCTAGCTGGTTCTTC. Its translation: CASSPGGGSSWFF.

This sequence joins TRBV28 and TRBJ2-7; tentatively, D is TRBD2 (5 bases). Germline V gives CDR1 MDHEN, CDR2 SYDVKM. The germline V and J ends were trimmed by 6 bases and 6 bases, with 12 bases remaining between them. The CDR3 extends over 12 amino acids. CDR3 protein: CASSRGVIEQYF. The CDR3, as DNA: TGTGCCAGCAGCCGGGGAGTTATCGAGCAGTACTTC.

The chain couples TRBV5-6 to TRBJ2-2; 7 nucleotides line up with TRBD1. CDR3 length: 15 amino acids. The J segment lost 3 bases and the V segment lost 0 bases, leaving 2 bases of the junction unmatched. Germline lookup yields CDR1 SGHDT and CDR2 YYEEEE. The CDR3 loop reads CASSLDRGYTGELFF. The CDR3 DNA follows: TGTGCCAGCAGCTTGGACAGGGGATACACCGGGGAGCTGTTTTTT.

V is TRBV3-1 (or the pseudogene TRBV3-2) and J is TRBJ2-1; D is perhaps TRBD1 (7 bases). The CDR3 is 12 residues long. Trimming left V 4 bases short and J 12 bases short, with 13 bases between. Germline assignment: CDR1 LGHDT and CDR2 YNNKEL (reference sequence). This CDR3 reads CASSRNQGGQFF. The DNA of the CDR3 is TGTGCCAGCAGCCGAAATCAGGGGGGGCAGTTCTTC.

The chain couples TRBV21-1 to TRBJ1-4; the table's D gene call, TRBD1, was not cross checked with the DNA. TRBV21-1 is termed a pseudogene. This CDR3 has 15 residues. CDR3 sequence: CASSSLTGLGEKLFF. Here the CDR3 DNA reads TGTGCCAGCAGCTCTCTCACAGGGTTAGGGGAAAAACTGTTTTTT.

V gene TRBV11-2 combines with J gene TRBJ2-7; a weak D match, TRBD2 (6 bases). V lost 1 base and J 5 bases, leaving 12 bases between the germline ends. Germline-derived CDR1 and CDR2 are SGHAT and FQNNGV. This CDR3 comprises 14 residues. CDR3 nucleotide sequence: TGTGCCAGCAGCTTAGTGGGAGGTCCCCACGAGCAGTACTTC. As protein: CASSLVGGPHEQYF. The full variable domain, its missing parts supplied by reference TRBV11-2 and TRBJ2-7, is EAGVAQSPRYKIIEKRQSVAFWCNPISGHATLYWYQQILGQGPKLLIQFQNNGVVDDSQLPKDRFSAERLKGVDSTLKIQPAKLEDSAVYLCASSLVGGPHEQYFGPGTRLTVT.

J is TRBJ2-1 and V is TRBV29-1; D gene uncertain. Germline CDR1 SQVTM, CDR2 ANQGSEA. This CDR3 is 12 amino acids long. Between the trimmed V and J ends, which lost 0 bases and 9 bases, there was a span of 9 bases. CDR3 residues: CSVEDVTSEQFF. CDR3 in DNA: TGCAGCGTTGAAGACGTTACCAGTGAGCAGTTCTTC.

The CDR3 DNA is TGTGCCAGCAGCTTGAATTACGGGGATTCGACCTTCACCTACGAGCAGTACGTC. Its protein is CASSLNYGDSTFTYEQYV. The V and J genes are TRBV5-8 and TRBJ2-7, with D possibly matching TRBD2 (5 bases). There are 18 residues in the CDR3. Germline assignment: CDR1 SGHTS and CDR2 YDEGEE. V was trimmed by 1 base and J by 2 bases, leaving 22 bases between them.

This sequence joins TRBV4-1 and TRBJ2-7; TRBD2 matches at 8 bases. From germline, CDR1 is MGHRA and CDR2 YSYEKL. The CDR3 runs to 14 residues. V shed 2 bases, J shed 2 bases, and the junction held 2 bases outside the gene matches. The CDR3, as DNA: TGCGCCAGCAGCCAACTCGGGAGGGCCTACGAGCAGTACTTC. Amino acids: CASSQLGRAYEQYF.